This T cell receptor beta chain was sequenced for a study of cytomegalovirus exposure and HLA in healthy donors. The wider study: The study placed 80% to 90% of its 398 genotyped donors in the Caucasian-associated ancestry cluster.

Study findings and constraints: Later analysis suggested most CMV-associated TCR beta chains were HLA-restricted. The authors enumerated over 150 TCR beta chains as linked to cytomegalovirus. Despite most TCR sequences being rare, some public TCRs occurred in many donors.

The PCR had 60 Vbeta and 13 Jbeta primers. Sequenced by immunoSEQ multiplex PCR; TCRdb stores in-frame clones only, minus some. The data contain about 210,000 clones, over 60% of them seen just once; the ten biggest clones take up less than 2%. About this clone itself: The antigen remains unidentified.

J lost 5 bases, V lost 7 bases, and 9 bases had no gene match. CDR3 length: 15 residues. Germline assignment: CDR1 MNHNY and CDR2 SVGAGI (reference sequence). This clonotype originated in a male donor in good health and CMV-seronegative. Input material: PBMCs. The rearrangement joins TRBV6-6 to TRBJ2-2; 8 bases are shared with TRBD1. CDR3 sequence reads: CASKKDRAETGELFF. The CDR3 DNA sequence: TGTGCCAGCAAAAAGGACAGGGCGGAAACCGGGGAGCTGTTTTTT.